This T cell receptor (beta chain) was observed in a study of T-cell memory formation after mild COVID-19. Study as a whole: The two donors had largely donor-specific TCR clusters.

A word on this clonotype: The antigen remains undetermined. The junction differs from germline at one of its ends, possibly a read error.

The 5'RACE method, run with constant-segment primers, produced TCR alpha and TCR beta cDNA libraries (carrying sample barcodes and UMIs). MiXCR, applied by TCRdb to the 5' RACE reads, yields one record per CDR3 protein. Here the sample spans hundreds of thousands of distinct CDR3 sequences, approximately 25% being singletons. Study outcomes and limitations: While clones contracting from day 15 to 85 were balanced between CD4 and CD8, later expanders leaned CD4+. There were some responding clones in pre-infection memory, which suggested that cross-reactive memory had joined.

The specimen was PBMCs or a T cell subset sorted from them (not recorded which). The sequence derives from an adult woman who had mild COVID-19 (a few samples of this study predate the infection). Cell type and time point are not known.

In DNA, the CDR3 is TGTGCCAGCAGTCTAGCGGGAATGAACATTCAGTACTTC. This gives the protein CASSLAGMNIQYF. This rearrangement joins TRBV12-3 or TRBV12-4 to TRBJ2-4; 9 bases are shared with TRBD2. The CDR3 runs 13 residues.